This T cell receptor (beta chain) comes out of a study of blood T cell repertoires in COVID-19. About the study: Samples taken during acute and convalescent COVID-19 were collected in the United States, Italy and Spain.

The germline V gene has CDR1 SGHNT and CDR2 YENEEA. V gave up 5 bases and J gave up 6 bases, with 19 bases separating them. The CDR3 is 15 amino acids. In terms of age and location, participants ranged from roughly 18 to 100 years and lived in approximately 26 US areas. Clones were read by immunoSEQ multiplex PCR, and TCRdb kept only the in-frame ones, dropping some. Of some 300,000 clones in the sample, 88% are singletons; the top ten hold about 1%. This chain uses TRBV11-3 with TRBJ1-1; D is perhaps TRBD1 (5 bases). The sequencing input was PBMCs or T cells enriched from blood (not recorded which). The TCR was taken from a young woman who had recovered from COVID-19. CDR3 protein: CASSPQGGFSPEAFF. CDR3 DNA: TGTGCCAGCAGCCCGCAGGGCGGTTTTTCTCCTGAAGCTTTCTTT.